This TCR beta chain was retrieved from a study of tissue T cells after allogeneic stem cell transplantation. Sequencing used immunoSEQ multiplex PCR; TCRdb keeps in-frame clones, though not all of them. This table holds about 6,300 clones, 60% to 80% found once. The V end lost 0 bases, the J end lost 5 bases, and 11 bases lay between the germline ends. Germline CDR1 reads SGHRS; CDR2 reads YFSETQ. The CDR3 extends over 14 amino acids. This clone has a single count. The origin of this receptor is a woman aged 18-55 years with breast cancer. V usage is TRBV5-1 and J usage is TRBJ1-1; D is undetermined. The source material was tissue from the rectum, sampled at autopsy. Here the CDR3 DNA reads TGCGCCAGCAGCTTGGAGGACGGAGGGACTGAAGCTTTCTTT. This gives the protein CASSLEDGGTEAFF.